A selection of T cell receptor beta chains follows, all from one sample in a study of T-cell reconstitution after alpha-beta-depleted transplantation in children. TCRdb reprocessed the PCR reads with MiXCR, giving one entry per CDR3 protein. The table has about 220,000 distinct CDR3 sequences, approximately 17% seen once. The sequences come from PBMCs, mostly from graft donor cells, collected 360 days after TCRalphabeta/CD19-depleted stem cell transplant. Source of these receptors: a male patient aged 2-15 years who had a stem cell transplant for acute lymphoblastic leukemia, so the T cells may come from the graft donor. Both conserved end residues are part of each CDR3. D genes are given only for firm matches. The size field is filled for only some rows; it gives once, few, many or a size class.

V: TRBV12-3/TRBV12-4; J: TRBJ2-7; size: few; D: NA; CDR3: CASRSRDGGYEQYF; DNA: TGTGCCAGCAGAAGCCGGGATGGGGGGTACGAGCAGTACTTC
V: TRBV5-1; J: TRBJ2-3; size: few; D: NA; CDR3: CASFGLGGSVTDTQYF; DNA: TGCGCCAGCTTCGGCCTGGGGGGTTCGGTCACAGATACGCAGTATTTT
V: TRBV20-1; J: TRBJ2-2; size: NA; D: TRBD1; CDR3: CSAGDRFFPNTGELFF; DNA: TGCAGTGCTGGGGACAGGTTCTTTCCGAACACCGGGGAGCTGTTTTTT
V: TRBV5-1; J: TRBJ1-6; size: few; D: TRBD1; CDR3: CASRDRNPSPLHF; DNA: TGCGCCAGCAGGGACAGGAATCCTTCACCCCTCCACTTT
V: TRBV2; J: TRBJ2-1; size: once; D: TRBD2; CDR3: CASIVGGSYNEQFF; DNA: TGTGCGTCAATCGTGGGGGGGTCCTACAATGAGCAGTTCTTC
V: TRBV7-2; J: TRBJ2-7; size: NA; D: NA; CDR3: CATGLSTYEQYF; DNA: TGTGCCACGGGACTGAGTACCTACGAGCAGTACTTC
V: TRBV29-1; J: TRBJ2-5; size: NA; D: TRBD1; CDR3: CSVDPRDRSTGDQYF; DNA: TGCAGCGTTGACCCCCGGGACAGATCTACTGGGGACCAGTACTTC
V: TRBV4-2; J: TRBJ2-3; size: NA; D: NA; CDR3: CASSHLGSRGGSTDTQYF; DNA: TGTGCCAGCAGCCACTTGGGTAGTAGGGGAGGCAGCACAGATACGCAGTATTTT
V: TRBV20-1; J: TRBJ2-1; size: few; D: TRBD1; CDR3: CSARMTGTYNEQFF; DNA: TGCAGTGCTAGAATGACAGGGACCTACAATGAGCAGTTCTTC
V: TRBV18; J: TRBJ2-5; size: NA; D: NA; CDR3: CASSPKQQETQYF; DNA: TGTGCCAGCTCACCAAAACAGCAAGAGACCCAGTACTTC
V: TRBV10-1; J: TRBJ2-1; size: NA; D: TRBD2; CDR3: CASSESAGASYNEQFF; DNA: TGCGCCAGCAGTGAGTCAGCGGGGGCCTCCTACAATGAGCAGTTCTTC
V: TRBV2; J: TRBJ2-5; size: few; D: NA; CDR3: CASIARQETQYF; DNA: TGTGCCAGCATTGCACGCCAAGAGACCCAGTACTTC
V: TRBV4-2; J: TRBJ2-1; size: few; D: NA; CDR3: CASSQDTDEQFF; DNA: TGTGCCAGCAGCCAAGATACTGATGAGCAGTTCTTC
V: TRBV7-9; J: TRBJ1-1; size: NA; D: NA; CDR3: CASRRLDRNTEAFF; DNA: TGTGCCAGCAGACGCCTCGACCGGAACACTGAAGCTTTCTTT
V: TRBV7-9; J: TRBJ1-2; size: NA; D: NA; CDR3: CASSTGGADYGYTF; DNA: TGTGCCAGCAGCACCGGGGGTGCGGACTATGGCTACACCTTC
V: TRBV6-6; J: TRBJ2-7; size: many; D: TRBD1; CDR3: CASSYTGGYEQYF; DNA: TGTGCCAGCAGTTACACAGGGGGCTACGAGCAGTACTTC
V: TRBV12-3/TRBV12-4; J: TRBJ2-1; size: NA; D: NA; CDR3: CASSTGTSNEQFF; DNA: TGTGCCAGCAGTACCGGGACGTCGAATGAGCAGTTCTTC
V: TRBV6-2/TRBV6-3; J: TRBJ2-1; size: NA; D: TRBD1; CDR3: CASRRRQGIYNEQFF; DNA: TGTGCCAGCAGGCGAAGACAGGGGATATACAATGAGCAGTTCTTC
V: TRBV12-3/TRBV12-4; J: TRBJ1-5; size: NA; D: NA; CDR3: CASTWGRTPPQHF; DNA: TGTGCCAGCACCTGGGGCAGGACACCGCCCCAGCATTTT
V: TRBV6-5; J: TRBJ1-2; size: few; D: NA; CDR3: CASSYSISGAYGYTF; DNA: TGTGCCAGCAGTTACTCGATAAGCGGGGCCTATGGCTACACCTTC
V: TRBV4-3; J: TRBJ2-1; size: NA; D: TRBD2; CDR3: CASSQEGDYGGEQFF; DNA: TGCGCCAGCAGCCAAGAAGGGGACTACGGTGGTGAGCAGTTCTTC
V: TRBV7-9; J: TRBJ2-7; size: once; D: TRBD1; CDR3: CASGGQGAPLEQYF; DNA: TGTGCCAGCGGGGGACAGGGGGCGCCACTCGAGCAGTACTTC
V: TRBV7-9; J: TRBJ1-2; size: NA; D: NA; CDR3: CASSFVAGHNYGYTF; DNA: TGTGCCAGCAGCTTTGTCGCGGGACACAACTATGGCTACACCTTC
V: TRBV10-2; J: TRBJ2-1; size: few; D: TRBD2; CDR3: CASRGTSGGVYNEQFF; DNA: TGCGCCAGCAGGGGGACTAGCGGGGGTGTCTACAATGAGCAGTTCTTC
V: TRBV13; J: TRBJ1-2; size: many; D: NA; CDR3: CASTLGGASNYGYTF; DNA: TGTGCCAGCACCTTAGGGGGGGCCTCAAACTATGGCTACACCTTC
V: TRBV20-1; J: TRBJ1-5; size: NA; D: NA; CDR3: CSARVIGNQPQHF; DNA: TGCAGTGCTAGAGTTATAGGCAATCAGCCCCAGCATTTT
V: TRBV12-3/TRBV12-4; J: TRBJ2-7; size: NA; D: NA; CDR3: CASSFSMSGSYEQYF; DNA: TGTGCCAGCAGTTTTTCAATGTCAGGGTCCTACGAGCAGTACTTC
V: TRBV4-3; J: TRBJ1-1; size: NA; D: NA; CDR3: CASSQDRREAFF; DNA: TGCGCCAGCAGCCAAGACAGGCGCGAAGCTTTCTTT
V: TRBV15; J: TRBJ2-1; size: few; D: NA; CDR3: CATGNREIGREQFF; DNA: TGTGCCACTGGTAACAGGGAAATAGGACGTGAGCAGTTCTTC
V: TRBV12-3/TRBV12-4; J: TRBJ2-7; size: few; D: TRBD2; CDR3: CASSQRTSGRRPVEQYF; DNA: TGTGCCAGCAGCCAGAGGACTAGCGGGAGACGTCCCGTCGAGCAGTACTTC
V: TRBV27; J: TRBJ1-4; size: few; D: NA; CDR3: CASSLSRGNEKLFF; DNA: TGTGCCAGCAGTTTATCGAGGGGGAATGAAAAACTGTTTTTT
V: TRBV27; J: TRBJ1-1; size: NA; D: TRBD1; CDR3: CASSKGGQGRTEAFF; DNA: TGTGCCAGCAGTAAGGGGGGACAGGGACGCACTGAAGCTTTCTTT
V: TRBV6-2/TRBV6-3; J: TRBJ2-5; size: NA; D: NA; CDR3: CASSYAGGRETQYF; DNA: TGTGCCAGCAGCTACGCCGGGGGGCGCGAGACCCAGTACTTC
V: TRBV20-1; J: TRBJ2-7; size: NA; D: TRBD2; CDR3: CSAVVGTSYEQYF; DNA: TGCAGTGCTGTCGTTGGGACTAGCTACGAGCAGTACTTC
V: TRBV12-3/TRBV12-4; J: TRBJ1-1; size: NA; D: TRBD1; CDR3: CASRRDRVSEAFF; DNA: TGTGCCAGCAGGCGGGACAGGGTGAGTGAAGCTTTCTTT
V: TRBV29-1; J: TRBJ2-5; size: NA; D: NA; CDR3: CSAWGGAQETQYF; DNA: TGCAGCGCGTGGGGGGGGGCCCAAGAGACCCAGTACTTC
V: TRBV5-1; J: TRBJ2-3; size: many; D: TRBD1; CDR3: CASSDQGAGDTQYF; DNA: TGCGCCAGCAGCGATCAGGGGGCTGGAGATACGCAGTATTTT
V: TRBV4-3; J: TRBJ2-7; size: NA; D: TRBD1; CDR3: CASSQDGPGQGASYEQYF; DNA: TGCGCCAGCAGCCAAGATGGTCCGGGACAGGGGGCATCCTACGAGCAGTACTTC
V: TRBV14; J: TRBJ1-1; size: NA; D: NA; CDR3: CASSTQTGYTEAFF; DNA: TGTGCCAGCAGCACCCAAACAGGGTACACTGAAGCTTTCTTT
V: TRBV20-1; J: TRBJ2-7; size: NA; D: NA; CDR3: CSAKDSSYEQYF; DNA: TGCAGTGCGAAGGACAGTTCCTACGAGCAGTACTTC
V: TRBV5-1; J: TRBJ1-3; size: NA; D: NA; CDR3: CASSLKSGNTIYF; DNA: TGCGCCAGCAGCTTGAAGTCTGGAAACACCATATATTTT
V: TRBV5-1; J: TRBJ2-5; size: NA; D: TRBD2; CDR3: CASNSTRGLAGLSLGWETQYF; DNA: TGCGCCAGCAACTCAACCCGGGGACTAGCGGGCCTATCCCTAGGGTGGGAGACCCAGTACTTC
V: TRBV6-5; J: TRBJ2-2; size: NA; D: NA; CDR3: CASSSGARTGELFF; DNA: TGTGCCAGCAGTTCGGGGGCACGAACCGGGGAGCTGTTTTTT
V: TRBV7-8; J: TRBJ1-3; size: many; D: NA; CDR3: CASSLNGVSGNTIYF; DNA: TGTGCCAGCAGCTTAAATGGGGTGTCTGGAAACACCATATATTTT
V: TRBV7-2; J: TRBJ2-3; size: NA; D: NA; CDR3: CASSLIRVYTDTQYF; DNA: TGTGCCAGCAGTTTAATCCGGGTCTACACAGATACGCAGTATTTT
V: TRBV7-7; J: TRBJ2-3; size: many; D: NA; CDR3: CASSLAEADTQYF; DNA: TGTGCTAGCAGCTTAGCGGAGGCAGATACGCAGTATTTT
V: TRBV5-1; J: TRBJ2-1; size: NA; D: NA; CDR3: CASSLEPPTSSTPNEQFF; DNA: TGCGCCAGCAGCTTGGAGCCCCCCACTAGCTCCACACCCAATGAGCAGTTCTTC
V: TRBV12-3/TRBV12-4; J: TRBJ2-7; size: NA; D: NA; CDR3: CASSFGTGWTYEQYF; DNA: TGTGCCAGCAGCTTTGGTACAGGGTGGACCTACGAGCAGTACTTC
V: TRBV5-6; J: TRBJ2-1; size: NA; D: NA; CDR3: CASRERPEDGEQFF; DNA: TGTGCCTCCAGGGAGAGGCCTGAAGACGGTGAGCAGTTCTTC
V: TRBV19; J: TRBJ1-6; size: NA; D: TRBD1; CDR3: CASADRDGNSPLHF; DNA: TGTGCCAGTGCGGACAGGGATGGTAATTCACCCCTCCACTTT
V: TRBV12-3/TRBV12-4; J: TRBJ1-2; size: NA; D: TRBD1; CDR3: CASSPFLTGGAKGYTF; DNA: TGTGCCAGCAGCCCATTTCTGACAGGGGGCGCGAAGGGCTACACCTTC
V: TRBV2; J: TRBJ2-1; size: few; D: TRBD2; CDR3: CASRAGLMYNEQFF; DNA: TGTGCCAGCAGGGCGGGACTAATGTACAATGAGCAGTTCTTC
V: TRBV7-9; J: TRBJ1-5; size: NA; D: TRBD1; CDR3: CASSSGQVNQPQHF; DNA: TGTGCCAGCAGCTCGGGACAGGTTAATCAGCCCCAGCATTTT
V: TRBV29-1; J: TRBJ2-1; size: few; D: NA; CDR3: CSVSLSGYYNEQFF; DNA: TGCAGCGTATCTCTGTCAGGGTACTACAATGAGCAGTTCTTC